The 25 T cell receptor beta chains in this list originate from one sample, sequenced in a study of T cell responses to AZD1222 COVID-19 vaccine. TCRdb's copy holds only in-frame clones and misses some; the assay was immunoSEQ multiplex PCR. The table has about 120,000 clones, around 90% seen once. Here the sequenced sample was peripheral blood, taken on day 0 of AZD1222 vaccination. These receptor sequences come from an adult in good health.

CDR3 sequence (DNA): TGTGCCAGTAGTACCCGACAGGCTTACAATGAGCAGTTCTTC. Its translation: CASSTRQAYNEQFF. This chain links TRBV19 with TRBJ2-1; weak D call: TRBD1 (6 bases). The CDR3 loop spans 14 amino acids. V dropped 4 bases and J dropped 4 bases, with 11 bases sitting between them. Germline V gives CDR1 LNHDA, CDR2 SQIVND (reference sequence).

There are a few counts of this clone. The chain recombines TRBV12-5 with TRBJ2-5; maybe TRBD1 (5 bases). Germline loops: CDR1 LGHNT, CDR2 FRNRAP. Trimming shortened V by 3 bases and J by 7 bases, and 15 bases separated the two germline ends. The CDR3 has 14 amino acids. The CDR3, as DNA: TGTGCTAGTGGTTTTTGGCAGGGATCATGGACCCAGTACTTC. Translation: CASGFWQGSWTQYF.

The rearrangement uses TRBV4-2 and TRBJ1-2, with no clear D. CDR3 size: 15 residues. Germline CDR1 reads LGHNA; CDR2 reads YNFKEQ. Trimming shortened V by 1 base and J by 8 bases, and 17 bases separated the two germline ends. Written as DNA, the CDR3 is TGTGCCAGCAGCCAAGGCGAACATGGGGTGGACGGCTACACCTTC. Its translation: CASSQGEHGVDGYTF.

The J gene is TRBJ1-2, the V gene TRBV6-1, with D possibly matching TRBD1 (5 bases). The CDR3 is made up of 14 amino acids. Germline values: CDR1 MNHNS, CDR2 SASEGT. V gave up 0 bases and J gave up 8 bases, with 13 bases separating them. CDR3 amino acids: CASSEAMSGRGYTF. CDR3 coding DNA: TGTGCCAGCAGTGAAGCTATGTCAGGGAGGGGCTACACCTTC.

This chain uses TRBV7-9 with TRBJ1-4; D call uncertain. The length of the CDR3 is 13 residues. Trimming pared 7 bases from V and 0 bases from J, leaving 6 bases between. CDR1 and CDR2 (germline): SEHNR, FQNEAQ (reference sequence). The CDR3 is CASTASTNEKLFF. The DNA for the CDR3 is TGTGCCAGCACCGCCTCAACTAATGAAAAACTGTTTTTT.

A note on this clone: The sample has other DNA sequences that encode this CDR3 too. The chain couples TRBV12-3 or TRBV12-4 to TRBJ1-1; no clear D gene. V was shortened by 1 base and J by 1 base, with 4 bases between the two germline ends. The CDR3 runs 13 residues. CDR3 region: CASSLGGNTEAFF. The CDR3 DNA sequence: TGTGCCAGCAGTTTAGGAGGGAACACTGAAGCTTTCTTT.

The genes are TRBV12-3 or TRBV12-4 and TRBJ2-2; D is possibly TRBD1 (6 bases). The CDR3 is 13 amino acids. Trimming took 6 bases from V and 6 from J, leaving 11 bases between them. CDR3 in DNA: TGTGCCAGCAGACAGGGTCCCCCCGGGGAGCTGTTTTTT. As protein: CASRQGPPGELFF.

V gene TRBV27 combines with J gene TRBJ2-7; TRBD2 matches 8 bases. Germline V gene sequence: CDR1 MNHEY, CDR2 SMNVEV (reference sequence). V lost 5 bases, J lost 0 bases, and 6 bases stayed unmatched. The CDR3 is made up of 15 amino acids. CDR3 nucleotides: TGTGCCAGCAGTCGTAGCGGGACGGTCTCCTACGAGCAGTACTTC. Translating it yields CASSRSGTVSYEQYF.

V and J are TRBV5-5 and TRBJ1-3; 11 bases align to TRBD1. Trimming cost V 4 bases and J 1 base; bases outside gene matches: 7. This CDR3 contains 17 residues. Looked up from germline, CDR1 is SGHKS and CDR2 is YYEKEE (reference sequence). Here the CDR3 DNA reads TGTGCCAGCAGCCCGGACAGGGGGCTACGTTCTGGAAACACCATATATTTT. Amino acids: CASSPDRGLRSGNTIYF.

The chain joins TRBV5-6 to TRBJ2-7, with D possibly matching TRBD1 (6 bases). Per germline, CDR1 SGHDT and CDR2 YYEEEE. The CDR3 is 13 amino acids. Trimming cost V 6 bases and J 5 bases, with 15 bases left between them. CDR3 amino acids: CASTSGVSDEQYF. CDR3 nucleotide sequence: TGTGCCAGCACCTCAGGGGTATCGGACGAGCAGTACTTC.

The chain links TRBV28 to TRBJ1-1, with D unresolved. The CDR3 is 15 amino acids. The germline V gene has CDR1 MDHEN and CDR2 SYDVKM. V was clipped by 2 bases and J by 0 bases, with 10 bases between them. The CDR3 is CASSLILGVNTEAFF. The CDR3 DNA reads TGTGCCAGCAGTTTAATTCTCGGGGTGAACACTGAAGCTTTCTTT.

This clone has more than one count but fewer than ten. This rearrangement joins TRBV10-3 to TRBJ2-3, with TRBD2 identical over 8 bases. V dropped 6 bases and J dropped 0; count of bases not matched to a gene: 8. The CDR3 has 16 residues. Germline V gene data show CDR1 as ENHRY and CDR2 as SYGVKD. Here the CDR3 DNA reads TGTGCCATCAGCTTTCCACGCGGGGGGAGCACAGATACGCAGTATTTT. Translating gives CAISFPRGGSTDTQYF.

J is TRBJ2-1 and V is TRBV28; 13 bases are shared with TRBD2. V shed 6 bases and J 0 bases; nucleotides not matched to a gene: 8. This CDR3 has 18 amino acids. In germline, CDR1 is MDHEN, CDR2 SYDVKM. DNA for the CDR3: TGTGCCAGCAGGCACAGGGGACTAGCGGGGATCTCCTACAATGAGCAGTTCTTC. Translated, it gives CASRHRGLAGISYNEQFF.

This clone was picked up a small number of times. This CDR3 reads CASSSSTYEQYF. CDR3 bases: TGTGCCAGCTCATCAAGCACCTACGAGCAGTACTTC. The chain links TRBV18 to TRBJ2-7; D unclear. Trimming took off 5 bases at V and 2 bases at J, with 7 bases between the two ends. Germline loops: CDR1 KGHSH, CDR2 LQKENI. This CDR3 is built from 12 residues. Based on the CDR3 plus reference TRBV18 and TRBJ2-7, the full variable domain is NAGVMQNPRHLVRRRGQEARLRCSPMKGHSHVYWYRQLPEEGLKFMVYLQKENIIDESGMPKERFSAEFPKEGPSILRIQQVVRGDSAAYFCASSSSTYEQYFGPGTRLTVT.

This chain joins TRBV2 and TRBJ1-4; no clear D. Germline CDR1 is SNHLY and CDR2 is FYNNEI. With 7 bases removed from V and 4 bases from J, the gap between germline ends came to 10 bases. The CDR3 has 13 residues. CDR3 DNA sequence: TGTGCCAGCATGGCTCCAATTAATGAAAAACTGTTTTTT. Translated: CASMAPINEKLFF.

The J gene is TRBJ1-3, the V gene TRBV4-1, with D maybe TRBD1 (5 bases). The CDR3 sequence is 18 residues long. With 4 bases removed from V and 0 bases from J, the gap between germline ends came to 19 bases. Germline CDR1 is MGHRA and CDR2 is YSYEKL. The CDR3 reads CASSPLGHSKGSGNTIYF. CDR3 nucleotides: TGCGCCAGCAGCCCCCTGGGGCACTCGAAGGGCTCTGGAAACACCATATATTTT.

The chain has TRBV6-5 and TRBJ2-2; D is ambiguous. Trimming removed 4 bases from V and 7 bases from J, with 13 bases in between. The CDR3 extends over 14 amino acids. Germline lookup yields CDR1 MNHEY and CDR2 SVGAGI. The CDR3 reads CASSSASFGGELFF. CDR3 nucleotide sequence: TGTGCCAGCAGTTCGGCCAGCTTTGGCGGGGAGCTGTTTTTT.

J is TRBJ2-5 and V is TRBV6-6; D call uncertain. V lost 2 bases and J 4 bases, leaving 2 bases between the germline ends. The V gene's germline CDR1 is MNHNY and CDR2 SVGAGI (reference sequence). The CDR3 length is 11 residues. This CDR3 is CASSYGETQYF. CDR3 DNA: TGTGCCAGCAGTTACGGAGAGACCCAGTACTTC.

The V and J genes are TRBV3-1 (or the pseudogene TRBV3-2) and TRBJ1-4, with 10 bases identical to TRBD1. CDR3 length: 17 amino acids. Germline CDR1 and CDR2: LGHDT and YNNKEL (reference sequence). With V trimmed by 3 bases and J by 1 base, 5 bases remained unmatched. CDR3 in amino acids: CASSQRQGAGTNEKLFF. CDR3 coding DNA: TGTGCCAGCAGCCAGAGACAGGGGGCTGGAACTAATGAAAAACTGTTTTTT.

V is TRBV6-1 and J is TRBJ1-2; D unclear. V lost 0 bases and J 8 bases, leaving 13 bases between the germline ends. This CDR3 has 14 amino acids. Germline V lookup: CDR1 MNHNS, CDR2 SASEGT. Here the CDR3 reads CASSEATGILGYTF. DNA of the CDR3: TGTGCCAGCAGTGAAGCTACCGGGATTCTAGGCTACACCTTC.

The rearrangement uses TRBV2 and TRBJ2-5; 11 bases align to TRBD2. V dropped 2 bases and J dropped 5; count of bases not matched to a gene: 7. This CDR3 spans 16 amino acids. Germline V gene sequence: CDR1 SNHLY, CDR2 FYNNEI. CDR3 coding DNA: TGTGCCAGCAGTGAAAAAACTAGCGGGAGTGGGGAGACCCAGTACTTC. Translation: CASSEKTSGSGETQYF.

The rearrangement joins TRBV30 to TRBJ1-3, with D unresolved. CDR1 is GTSNPN and CDR2 is SVGIG in the germline V gene (reference sequence). V lost 3 bases, J lost 4 bases, and 13 bases lay in between. CDR3 length: 14 amino acids. The CDR3 DNA follows: TGTGCCTGGAGCGAGACTTCGAGAGGAAACACCATATATTTT. Amino acids: CAWSETSRGNTIYF.

The rearrangement uses TRBV18 and TRBJ2-5; TRBD2 matches 7 bases. Germline loops: CDR1 KGHSH, CDR2 LQKENI. This CDR3 region has 15 residues. V shed 2 bases, J shed 7 bases, and the junction held 10 bases outside the gene matches. Here the CDR3 reads CASSPFRGERGTQYF. The CDR3, as DNA: TGTGCCAGCTCACCATTCAGAGGGGAGCGGGGGACCCAGTACTTC.

Only one count was recorded for this clone. The genes are TRBV9 and TRBJ2-7; 15 nucleotides line up with TRBD2. The CDR3 is 18 amino acids. Germline V CDR1 and CDR2: SGDLS, YYNGEE. J was trimmed by 4 bases and V by 0 bases; bases with no gene match: 8. For the CDR3, the DNA is TGTGCCAGCAGCGTAGGAGGGGGGACTAGCGGGAGGATTTACGAGCAGTACTTC. Its translation: CASSVGGGTSGRIYEQYF.

In this sample, this clone turned up once. For the CDR3, the DNA is TGTGCCAGCCGCGGTACCTACGAGCAGTACTTC. It yields the protein CASRGTYEQYF. This sequence joins TRBV3-1 (or the pseudogene TRBV3-2) and TRBJ2-7; no clear D. With 8 bases removed from V and 2 bases from J, the gap between germline ends came to 7 bases. Looked up from germline, CDR1 is LGHDT and CDR2 is YNNKEL (reference sequence). The CDR3 loop spans 11 amino acids.